The 23 T cell receptor beta chains in this list originate from one sample, sequenced in a study of T cells in Graves' hyperthyroidism and ophthalmopathy. RNA transcripts served as the template for amplifying TCR beta CDR3 regions. The primer set for the first-round RT-PCR of the TCR CDR3 was HTBI. In TCRdb, the multiplex PCR reads were re-called with MiXCR into one record per CDR3 protein. This sample has nearly 250,000 distinct CDR3 sequences, with 24% found just once. Sequencing was carried out using blood. The origin of the receptors is a woman aged 40-49 years with Graves' ophthalmopathy.

V gene TRBV12-3 or TRBV12-4 combines with J gene TRBJ2-7; either TRBD1 or TRBD2 may supply D (5 bases each). CDR3 size: 15 residues. Trimming stripped 4 bases from V and 2 bases from J, with 15 bases between. In DNA form, the CDR3 reads TGTGCCAGCAGTTACCGTCCGGGACCAACCTACGAGCAGTACTTC. Translated: CASSYRPGPTYEQYF.

This clonotype has just a few counts. V gene TRBV18 combines with J gene TRBJ1-1; D gene ambiguous. Germline assignment: CDR1 KGHSH and CDR2 LQKENI. Trimming took 3 bases from V and 4 from J, leaving 21 bases between them. CDR3 length equals 17 residues. The CDR3 sequence: CASSPLRAGAPTTEAFF. CDR3 DNA sequence: TGTGCCAGCTCACCCCTACGTGCGGGCGCCCCGACCACTGAAGCTTTCTTT.

The V gene is TRBV7-2, the J gene TRBJ2-5, with TRBD2 as a possible D gene (6 bases). Germline loops: CDR1 SGHTA, CDR2 FQGNSA. CDR3 length: 13 residues. Trimming pared 11 bases from V and 0 bases from J, leaving 13 bases between. The CDR3 nucleotides are TGTGCCTGGAGTCTAGCGTACCAAGAGACCCAGTACTTC. It specifies CAWSLAYQETQYF.

This chain links TRBV19 with TRBJ1-2, with D unresolved. V was pared by 2 bases and J by 4 bases, with 8 bases between. CDR1 is LNHDA and CDR2 is SQIVND in the germline V gene (reference sequence). The CDR3 covers 13 residues. The CDR3 protein is CASSIPGLYGYTF. CDR3 in DNA: TGTGCCAGTAGTATACCGGGCCTCTATGGCTACACCTTC.

This clonotype occurred many times. The J gene is TRBJ2-2, the V gene TRBV20-1; 7 bases map to TRBD2. Trimming at V came to 3 bases and at J to 1 base, leaving 8 bases not matched to a gene. Germline V gives CDR1 DFQATT, CDR2 SNEGSKA (reference sequence). The CDR3 is made up of 16 amino acids. DNA of the CDR3: TGCAGTGCTAGTAGTGCCCTAGCGGAGAACACCGGGGAGCTGTTTTTT. Translation gives CSASSALAENTGELFF.

This clonotype was detected ten times or more. V and J are TRBV2 and TRBJ2-5; possible D gene TRBD2, 6 bases. The CDR3 runs to 14 residues. The V gene lost 7 bases and the J gene lost 2 bases, with 14 bases spanning the gap. Germline V gene sequence: CDR1 SNHLY, CDR2 FYNNEI. The DNA of the CDR3 is TGTGCCAGCACTTGGGACTTATTACAAGAGACCCAGTACTTC. Translated, it gives CASTWDLLQETQYF.

This clonotype was seen ten or more times. V and J are TRBV5-1 and TRBJ1-2; D unclear. CDR1 is SGHRS and CDR2 is YFSETQ in the germline V gene. The CDR3 covers 14 residues. V shed 4 bases and J shed 4 bases, with 14 bases lying between them. CDR3 in amino acids: CASSPLTGSYGYTF. As DNA, the CDR3 is TGCGCCAGCAGCCCGCTGACGGGATCCTATGGCTACACCTTC.

This clonotype has at least ten counts. V gene TRBV5-1 combines with J gene TRBJ2-5; D remains unclear. The CDR3 is made up of 17 amino acids. Germline CDR1 SGHRS, CDR2 YFSETQ. Trimming stripped 6 bases from V and 1 base from J, with 22 bases between. CDR3 amino acids: CASKEQFSSTAQETQYF. CDR3 DNA: TGCGCCAGCAAAGAACAGTTTAGTAGCACGGCCCAAGAGACCCAGTACTTC. The full variable domain, its missing parts supplied by reference TRBV5-1 and TRBJ2-5, is KAGVTQTPRYLIKTRGQQVTLSCSPISGHRSVSWYQQTPGQGLQFLFEYFSETQRNKGNFPGRFSGRQFSNSRSEMNVSTLELGDSALYLCASKEQFSSTAQETQYFGPGTRLLVL.

This clonotype has more than one count but fewer than ten. The chain joins TRBV6-1 to TRBJ1-1, with no clear D. Between the trimmed V and J ends, which lost 5 bases and 1 base, there was a span of 8 bases. CDR1 is MNHNS, CDR2 SASEGT, per germline. CDR3 size: 13 residues. CDR3 bases: TGTGCCAGCAGTCGCTCCAAGAACACTGAAGCTTTCTTT. This sequence encodes CASSRSKNTEAFF.

This clonotype was recorded at least ten times. The V and J genes are TRBV11-2 and TRBJ2-6; D perhaps matches TRBD2 (7 bases). This CDR3 is built from 18 residues. With 1 base removed from V and 0 bases from J, the gap between germline ends came to 13 bases. Germline assignment: CDR1 SGHAT and CDR2 FQNNGV. CDR3 protein: CASSLVGGRYSGANVLTF. In DNA, the CDR3 is TGTGCCAGCAGCTTAGTCGGGGGGCGATACTCTGGGGCCAACGTCCTGACTTTC.

The CDR3 sequence is CASSLRSLETQYF. Here the CDR3 DNA reads TGTGCCAGCAGTTTAAGGTCTTTGGAGACCCAGTACTTC. This sequence joins TRBV28 and TRBJ2-5; D not certain. In germline, CDR1 is MDHEN, CDR2 SYDVKM. The ends were cut back, 2 bases at V and 5 bases at J, with 9 bases in the middle. This CDR3 is built from 13 residues. Drawing the rest from reference TRBV28 and TRBJ2-5, the complete variable domain is DVKVTQSSRYLVKRTGEKVFLECVQDMDHENMFWYRQDPGLGLRLIYFSYDVKMKEKGDIPEGYSVSREKKERFSLILESASTNQTSMYLCASSLRSLETQYFGPGTRLLVL.

This clonotype has at least ten counts. The CDR3 protein is CASSDPEGTEAFF. The CDR3, as DNA: TGTGCCAGCTCAGATCCTGAGGGCACTGAAGCTTTCTTT. This chain uses TRBV11-3 with TRBJ1-1, with D unresolved. There are 13 residues in the CDR3. V gave up 8 bases and J gave up 4 bases, with 14 bases separating them. Germline assignment: CDR1 SGHNT and CDR2 YENEEA. Combining the CDR3 with reference TRBV11-3 and TRBJ1-1 gives the whole variable domain EAGVVQSPRYKIIEKKQPVAFWCNPISGHNTLYWYLQNLGQGPELLIRYENEEAVDDSQLPKDRFSAERLKGVDSTLKIQPAELGDSAVYLCASSDPEGTEAFFGQGTRLTVV.

The sample holds many counts of this clonotype. The rearrangement links TRBV6-5 to TRBJ1-5; no clear D gene. Trimming stripped 0 bases from V and 0 bases from J, with 9 bases between. Germline CDR1 and CDR2: MNHEY and SVGAGI. The length of the CDR3 is 16 residues. DNA of the CDR3: TGTGCCAGCAGTTACTCGAAGTCAGGTAGCAATCAGCCCCAGCATTTT. This gives the protein CASSYSKSGSNQPQHF.

This clonotype was observed at least ten times. The V call is TRBV14, the J call TRBJ1-5; unclear D gene. V was clipped by 2 bases and J by 2 bases, with 7 bases between them. The germline gives CDR1 SGHDN, CDR2 FVKESK. The length of the CDR3 is 14 residues. The CDR3 nucleotides read TGTGCCAGCAGCCAACGTGGTGGCAATCAGCCCCAGCATTTT. Protein sequence: CASSQRGGNQPQHF.

The V gene is TRBV11-2, the J gene TRBJ1-2; no reliable D call. Trimming took 5 bases from V and 4 from J, leaving 20 bases between them. The CDR3 spans 16 residues. CDR1 is SGHAT and CDR2 is FQNNGV in the germline V gene. CDR3 sequence reads: CASSPLRGSYLYGYTF. DNA of the CDR3: TGTGCCAGCAGCCCCCTGCGGGGATCCTATCTCTATGGCTACACCTTC.

This clonotype was seen ten or more times. The junction differs from germline at one of its ends, possibly a read error. The V and J genes are TRBV19 and TRBJ2-6; D unresolved. This CDR3 is built from 15 residues. Germline CDR1 LNHDA, CDR2 SQIVND (reference sequence). For the CDR3, the DNA is TGTGCCAGTACTATAGAAGGGCCCGGGGCCAACGTCCTGACTTTC. This sequence encodes CASTIEGPGANVLTF.

This clonotype was counted many times. This chain links TRBV27 with TRBJ1-2; 8 nucleotides line up with TRBD1. The CDR3 sequence is 14 residues long. V was clipped by 4 bases and J by 6 bases; unmatched bases: 7. Germline CDR1 and CDR2: MNHEY and SMNVEV (reference sequence). The CDR3 reads CASSSEDRADGYTF. CDR3 DNA: TGTGCCAGCAGTTCGGAGGACAGGGCAGATGGCTACACCTTC.

This clonotype was seen many times. This chain connects TRBV20-1 to TRBJ1-1; 9 bases line up with TRBD1. Trimming cost V 2 bases and J 5 bases; bases outside gene matches: 9. In germline, CDR1 is DFQATT, CDR2 SNEGSKA (reference sequence). The CDR3 sequence is 15 residues long. CDR3 loop: CSARFSGTGLTEAFF. CDR3 in DNA: TGCAGTGCTAGATTCTCCGGGACAGGGTTGACTGAAGCTTTCTTT.

As concerns this clonotype: At one end, the junction sequence differs from germline, possibly due to a read error. The chain combines TRBV5-1 with TRBJ2-7, with 8 bases matching TRBD2. Germline V CDR1 and CDR2: SGHRS, YFSETQ. The CDR3 is 15 residues long. This CDR3 is CASSLALSGTYEQSF. CDR3 bases: TGCGCCAGCAGCTTGGCTCTTAGCGGGACCTACGAGCAGTCCTTC. Looking up the rest from reference TRBV5-1 and TRBJ2-7 gives the full variable domain: KAGVTQTPRYLIKTRGQQVTLSCSPISGHRSVSWYQQTPGQGLQFLFEYFSETQRNKGNFPGRFSGRQFSNSRSEMNVSTLELGDSALYLCASSLALSGTYEQSFGPGTRLTVT.

This clonotype was detected ten times or more. The chain combines TRBV25-1 with TRBJ1-6; the D gene is possibly TRBD1 (5 bases). CDR3 length: 14 amino acids. V was pared by 3 bases and J by 11 bases, with 14 bases between. Germline V gene lookup returns CDR1 MGHDK and CDR2 SYGVNS. The CDR3: CASSDGGILTPLHF. The CDR3 DNA reads as TGTGCCAGCAGTGACGGGGGAATACTAACACCCCTCCACTTT.

This chain uses TRBV3-1 with TRBJ2-5; 8 bases map to TRBD2. The length of the CDR3 is 16 residues. V was pared by 1 base and J by 4 bases, with 8 bases of the junction left unmatched. CDR1 is LGHDT and CDR2 is YNNKEL in the germline V gene (reference sequence). Here the CDR3 DNA reads TGTGCCAGCAGCCAAGTTGGGAGCGGGAGTATAGAGACCCAGTACTTC. Translation: CASSQVGSGSIETQYF.

About this clonotype itself: The germline gene is not matched at one end of the junction; a read error may be the cause. The chain links TRBV12-3 or TRBV12-4 to TRBJ2-7, with 9 bases aligning to TRBD2. CDR3 size: 14 residues. The CDR3 region is CASSIAGAPLEQYF. The CDR3 DNA reads TGTGCCAGCAGTATAGCGGGAGCCCCCCTCGAGCAGTACTTC.

This clonotype was counted at least ten times. The chain joins TRBV27 to TRBJ2-5; D is undetermined. Trimming stripped 6 bases from V and 0 bases from J, with 8 bases between. Germline V gene lookup returns CDR1 MNHEY and CDR2 SMNVEV (reference sequence). This CDR3 contains 13 residues. The CDR3 reads CASRAHHQETQYF. The CDR3 nucleotides are TGTGCCAGCAGGGCCCACCACCAAGAGACCCAGTACTTC.